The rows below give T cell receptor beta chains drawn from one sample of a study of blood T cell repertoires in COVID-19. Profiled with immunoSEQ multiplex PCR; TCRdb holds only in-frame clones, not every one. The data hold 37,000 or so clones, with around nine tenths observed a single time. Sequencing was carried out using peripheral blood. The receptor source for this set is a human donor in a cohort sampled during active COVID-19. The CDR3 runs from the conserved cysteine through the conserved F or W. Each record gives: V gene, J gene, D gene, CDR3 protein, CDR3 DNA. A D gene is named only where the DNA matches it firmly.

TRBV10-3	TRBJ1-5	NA	CAISESGDVSNQPQHF	TGTGCCATCAGTGAGTCGGGAGATGTTAGCAATCAGCCCCAGCATTTT
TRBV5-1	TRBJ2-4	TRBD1	CASSLPGTGTGNIQYF	TGCGCCAGCAGTCTGCCTGGGACAGGGACGGGGAACATTCAGTACTTC
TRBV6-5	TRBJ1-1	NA	CASSYTGRGGTEAFF	TGTGCCAGCAGTTACACCGGGAGGGGTGGCACTGAAGCTTTCTTT
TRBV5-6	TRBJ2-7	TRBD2	CASSAGTSAGYEQYF	TGTGCCAGCAGCGCCGGGACTAGCGCCGGCTACGAGCAGTACTTC
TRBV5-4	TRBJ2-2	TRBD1	CASSLGTGGPNTGELFF	TGTGCCAGCAGCTTGGGTACAGGGGGCCCGAACACCGGGGAGCTGTTTTTT
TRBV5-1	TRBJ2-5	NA	CASTLGGTQETQYF	TGCGCCAGCACCTTAGGAGGGACCCAAGAGACCCAGTACTTC
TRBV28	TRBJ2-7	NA	CASSLGATGDRTYEQYF	TGTGCCAGCAGTTTAGGGGCGACGGGGGACCGAACCTACGAGCAGTACTTC
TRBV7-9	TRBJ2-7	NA	CASSLGSTTPNYEQYF	TGTGCCAGCAGCTTAGGATCGACAACTCCTAACTACGAGCAGTACTTC
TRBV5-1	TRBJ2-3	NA	CASSLEPEADTQYF	TGCGCCAGCAGCTTGGAACCCGAGGCAGATACGCAGTATTTT
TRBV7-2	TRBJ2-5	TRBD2	CASSLGRAGGEETQYF	TGTGCCAGCAGCTTAGGACGTGCGGGAGGGGAAGAGACCCAGTACTTC
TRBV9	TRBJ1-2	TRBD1	CANSPHRGEDGYTF	TGTGCCAACAGCCCACACAGGGGCGAGGATGGCTACACCTTC
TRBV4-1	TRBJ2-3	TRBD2	CASSLEGEGPDTQYF	TGCGCCAGCAGCCTAGAAGGGGAGGGTCCAGATACGCAGTATTTT
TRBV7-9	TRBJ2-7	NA	CASSRAGGLRTYEQYF	TGTGCCAGCAGCCGGGCGGGTGGCCTGCGAACCTACGAGCAGTACTTC
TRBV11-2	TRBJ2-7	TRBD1	CASSPGTGGEQYF	TGTGCCAGCAGCCCCGGGACAGGAGGGGAGCAGTACTTC